This TCR beta chain was obtained from a study of cytomegalovirus exposure and HLA in healthy donors. Whole-study results and caveats: Presence/absence analyses assumed roughly uniform sequencing depth across donors, which may not hold. Donors belonging to an Asian-associated ancestry cluster reportedly showed fewer N-insertions in productive TCRs than the approximately 670-donor mean, according to what a later analysis found. Some V segments, including TRBV6-2 and TRBV6-3, were excluded as indistinguishable. The authors later found HLA-associated TCR beta chains more clonally expanded than equally common others.

The sample holds a few counts of this clone. What it binds is not known. The PCR contained 60 Vbeta and 13 Jbeta primers. Libraries were prepared by immunoSEQ multiplex PCR; TCRdb keeps only in-frame clonotypes and omits some of them. The sample holds approximately 97,000 clones, about 76% seen once. This CDR3 has 13 residues. Per the germline V gene, CDR1 is SGHRS and CDR2 is YFSETQ. Trimming removed 0 bases from V and 9 bases from J; junction bases left unmatched: 3. The chain carries TRBV5-1 and TRBJ1-5; 7 nucleotides match TRBD1. The clonotype comes from a woman in her 70s in good health and CMV-seropositive. The material sequenced was PBMCs. The CDR3 loop reads CASSLGDRSPQHF. The CDR3 bases are TGCGCCAGCAGCTTGGGGGACAGATCGCCCCAGCATTTT.